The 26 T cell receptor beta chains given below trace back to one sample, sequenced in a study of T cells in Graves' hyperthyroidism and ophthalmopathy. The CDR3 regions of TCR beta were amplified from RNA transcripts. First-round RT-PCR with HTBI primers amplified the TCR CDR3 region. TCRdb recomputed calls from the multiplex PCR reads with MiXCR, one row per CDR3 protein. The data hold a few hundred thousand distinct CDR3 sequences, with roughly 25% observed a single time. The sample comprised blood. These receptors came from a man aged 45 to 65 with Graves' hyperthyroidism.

CDR3 nucleotide sequence: TGTGCCAGCAGCGCCCTCGCCGGGATAAAAGAGACCCAGTACTTC. It encodes CASSALAGIKETQYF. J is TRBJ2-5 and V is TRBV7-7; weak D call: TRBD2 (5 bases). The CDR3 has 15 residues. V lost 5 bases and J lost 3, with 16 bases in between. The germline V gene has CDR1 SSHAT and CDR2 FNYEAQ (reference sequence).

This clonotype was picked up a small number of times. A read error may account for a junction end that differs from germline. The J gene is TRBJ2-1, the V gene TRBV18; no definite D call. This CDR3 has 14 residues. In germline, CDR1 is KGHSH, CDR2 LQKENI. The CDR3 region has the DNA TGTGCCAGCAGAAGCGACAACTCCAACAATGAGCAGTTCTTC. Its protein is CASRSDNSNNEQFF.

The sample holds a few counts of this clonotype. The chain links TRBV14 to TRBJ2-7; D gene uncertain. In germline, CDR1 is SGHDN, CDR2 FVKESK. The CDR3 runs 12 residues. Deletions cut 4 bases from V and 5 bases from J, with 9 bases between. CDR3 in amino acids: CASSPGSNEQYF. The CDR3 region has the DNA TGTGCCAGCAGCCCCGGAAGCAACGAGCAGTACTTC.

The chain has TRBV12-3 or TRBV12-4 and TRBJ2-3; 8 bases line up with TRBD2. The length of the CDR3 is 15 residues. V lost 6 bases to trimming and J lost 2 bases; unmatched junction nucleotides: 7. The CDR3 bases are TGTGCCAGCAGCTTACTAGCGGTCCCCACAGATACGCAGTATTTT. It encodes CASSLLAVPTDTQYF.

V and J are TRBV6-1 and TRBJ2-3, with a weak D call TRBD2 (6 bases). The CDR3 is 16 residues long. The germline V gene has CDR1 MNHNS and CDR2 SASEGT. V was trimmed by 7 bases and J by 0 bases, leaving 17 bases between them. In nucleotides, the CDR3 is TGTGCCAGCAACAAGAGGGAGCGGGCTAGCACAGATACGCAGTATTTT. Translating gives CASNKRERASTDTQYF.

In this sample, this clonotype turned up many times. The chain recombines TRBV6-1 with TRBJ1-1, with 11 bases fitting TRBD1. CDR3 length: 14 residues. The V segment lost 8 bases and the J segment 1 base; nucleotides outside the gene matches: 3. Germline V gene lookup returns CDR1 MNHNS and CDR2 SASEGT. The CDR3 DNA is TGTGCCAGCGGGGACAGGGGGAGGAACACTGAAGCTTTCTTT. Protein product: CASGDRGRNTEAFF.

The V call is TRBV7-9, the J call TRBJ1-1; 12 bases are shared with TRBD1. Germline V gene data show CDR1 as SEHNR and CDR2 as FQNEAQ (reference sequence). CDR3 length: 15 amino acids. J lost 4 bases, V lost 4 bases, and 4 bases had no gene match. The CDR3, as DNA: TGTGCCAGCAGCTCTTGGGACAGGGGGCTCACTGAAGCTTTCTTT. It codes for CASSSWDRGLTEAFF.

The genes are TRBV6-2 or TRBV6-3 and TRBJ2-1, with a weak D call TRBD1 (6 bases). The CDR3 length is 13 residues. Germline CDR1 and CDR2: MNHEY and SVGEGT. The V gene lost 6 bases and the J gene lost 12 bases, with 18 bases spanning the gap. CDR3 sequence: CASRLGADSRQFF. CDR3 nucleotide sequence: TGTGCCAGCAGATTGGGGGCGGACTCTCGGCAGTTCTTC.

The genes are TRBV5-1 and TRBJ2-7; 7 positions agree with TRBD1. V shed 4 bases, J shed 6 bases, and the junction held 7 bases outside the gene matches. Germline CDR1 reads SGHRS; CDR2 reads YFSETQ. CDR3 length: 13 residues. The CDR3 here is CASSQSTGPEQYF. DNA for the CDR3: TGCGCCAGCAGCCAATCGACAGGGCCCGAGCAGTACTTC.

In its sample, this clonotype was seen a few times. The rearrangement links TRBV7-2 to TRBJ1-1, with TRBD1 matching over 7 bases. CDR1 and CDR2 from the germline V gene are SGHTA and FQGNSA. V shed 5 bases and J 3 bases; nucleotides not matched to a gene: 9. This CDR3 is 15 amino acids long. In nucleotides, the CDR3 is TGTGCCAGCAGCCCCCAGGGGGGGACGGACACTGAAGCTTTCTTT. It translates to CASSPQGGTDTEAFF.

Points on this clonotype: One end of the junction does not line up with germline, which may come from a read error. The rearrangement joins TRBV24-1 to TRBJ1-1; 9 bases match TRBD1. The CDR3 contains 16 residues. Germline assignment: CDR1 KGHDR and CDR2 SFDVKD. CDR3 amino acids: CSTSDGQGQANTEAFF. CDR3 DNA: TGTTCCACCAGTGATGGACAGGGGCAGGCGAACACTGAAGCTTTCTTT.

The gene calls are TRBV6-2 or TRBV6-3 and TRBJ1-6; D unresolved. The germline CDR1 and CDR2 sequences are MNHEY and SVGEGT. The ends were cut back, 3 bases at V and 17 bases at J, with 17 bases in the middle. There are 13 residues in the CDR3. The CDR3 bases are TGTGCCAGCAGTTATGAAGGCACATCTAAAGTCCACTTT. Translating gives CASSYEGTSKVHF.

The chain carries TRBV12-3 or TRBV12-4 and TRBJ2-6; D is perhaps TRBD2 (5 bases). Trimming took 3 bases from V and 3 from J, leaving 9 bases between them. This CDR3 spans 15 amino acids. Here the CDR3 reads CASSLAGYGANVLTF. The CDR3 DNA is TGTGCCAGCAGTTTGGCGGGCTATGGGGCCAACGTCCTGACTTTC.

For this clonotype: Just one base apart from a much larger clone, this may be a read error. The CDR3 spells CASSLPSYEQFF. The CDR3 DNA is TGTGCCAGCAGCTTACCGTCCTACGAGCAGTTCTTC. The chain joins TRBV11-1 to TRBJ2-7; D is undetermined. The end of the DNA aligns better with TRBJ2-1, so the J call may be wrong. Germline V gene lookup returns CDR1 SGHAT and CDR2 FQDESV (reference sequence). This CDR3 is built from 12 residues.

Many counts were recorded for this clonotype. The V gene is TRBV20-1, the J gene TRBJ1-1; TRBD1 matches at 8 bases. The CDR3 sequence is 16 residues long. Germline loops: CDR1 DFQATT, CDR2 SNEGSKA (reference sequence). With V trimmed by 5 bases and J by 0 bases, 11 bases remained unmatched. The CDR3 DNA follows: TGCAGTGCTCTGGACAGGGTAGGCGGGTTGAACACTGAAGCTTTCTTT. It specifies CSALDRVGGLNTEAFF.

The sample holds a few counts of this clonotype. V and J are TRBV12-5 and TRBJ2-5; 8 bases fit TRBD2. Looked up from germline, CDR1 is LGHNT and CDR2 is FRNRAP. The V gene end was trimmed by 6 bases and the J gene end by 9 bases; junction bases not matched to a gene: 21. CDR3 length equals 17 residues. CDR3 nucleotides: TGTGCTAGTGGCTTCCGCGGTTCCACCGGGAGTAGCGGGGCCCAGTACTTC. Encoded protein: CASGFRGSTGSSGAQYF.

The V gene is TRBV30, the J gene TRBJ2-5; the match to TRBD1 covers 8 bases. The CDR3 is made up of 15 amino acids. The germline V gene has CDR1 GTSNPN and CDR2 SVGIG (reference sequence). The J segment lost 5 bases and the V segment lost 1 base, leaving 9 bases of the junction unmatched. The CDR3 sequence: CAWSGARGLGETQYF. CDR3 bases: TGTGCCTGGAGTGGGGCCAGGGGGCTCGGGGAGACCCAGTACTTC.

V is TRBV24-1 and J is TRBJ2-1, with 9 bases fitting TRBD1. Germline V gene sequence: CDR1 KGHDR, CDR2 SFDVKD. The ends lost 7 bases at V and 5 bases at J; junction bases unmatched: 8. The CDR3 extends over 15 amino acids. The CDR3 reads CATSLGQGRNNEQFF. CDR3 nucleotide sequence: TGTGCCACCAGCTTGGGACAGGGACGCAACAATGAGCAGTTCTTC.

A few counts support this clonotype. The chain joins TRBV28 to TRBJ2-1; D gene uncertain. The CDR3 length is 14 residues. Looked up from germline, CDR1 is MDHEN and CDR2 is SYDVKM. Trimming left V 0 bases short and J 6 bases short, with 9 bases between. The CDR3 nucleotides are TGTGCCAGCAGTTTATGGCAGGTGGGCAATGAGCAGTTCTTC. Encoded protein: CASSLWQVGNEQFF.

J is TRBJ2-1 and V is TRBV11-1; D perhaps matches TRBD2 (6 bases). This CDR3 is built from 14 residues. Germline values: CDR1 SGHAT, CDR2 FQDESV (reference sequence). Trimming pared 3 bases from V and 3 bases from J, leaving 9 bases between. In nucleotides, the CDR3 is TGTGCCAGCAGCTTGGCTAGCGTCTACAATGAGCAGTTCTTC. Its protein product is CASSLASVYNEQFF.

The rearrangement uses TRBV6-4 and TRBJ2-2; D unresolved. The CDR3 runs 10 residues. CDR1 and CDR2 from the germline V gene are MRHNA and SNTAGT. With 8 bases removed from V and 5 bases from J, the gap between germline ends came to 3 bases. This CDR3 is CASWTGELFF. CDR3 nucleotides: TGTGCCAGCTGGACCGGGGAGCTGTTTTTT.

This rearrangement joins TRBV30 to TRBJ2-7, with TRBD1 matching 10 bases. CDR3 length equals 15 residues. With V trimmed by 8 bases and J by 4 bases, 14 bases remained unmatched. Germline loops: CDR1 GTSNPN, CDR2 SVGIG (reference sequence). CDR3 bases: TGTGCCATCCATCGGACCGGGACAGGGGAGTACGAGCAGTACTTC. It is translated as CAIHRTGTGEYEQYF.

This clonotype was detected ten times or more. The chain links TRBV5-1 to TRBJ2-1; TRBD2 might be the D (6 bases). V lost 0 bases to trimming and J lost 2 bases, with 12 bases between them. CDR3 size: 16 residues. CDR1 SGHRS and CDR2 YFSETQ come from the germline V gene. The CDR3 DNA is TGCGCCAGCAGCTTGGCTCTGGCGGGACCCTACAATGAGCAGTTCTTC. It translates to CASSLALAGPYNEQFF. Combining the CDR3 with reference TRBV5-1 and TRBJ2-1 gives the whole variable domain KAGVTQTPRYLIKTRGQQVTLSCSPISGHRSVSWYQQTPGQGLQFLFEYFSETQRNKGNFPGRFSGRQFSNSRSEMNVSTLELGDSALYLCASSLALAGPYNEQFFGPGTRLTVL.

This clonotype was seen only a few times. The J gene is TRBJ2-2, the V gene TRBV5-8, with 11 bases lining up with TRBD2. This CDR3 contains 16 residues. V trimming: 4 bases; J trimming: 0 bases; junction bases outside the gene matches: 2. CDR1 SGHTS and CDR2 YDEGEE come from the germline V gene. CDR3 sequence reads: CASSTGLAANTGELFF. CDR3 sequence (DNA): TGTGCCAGCAGCACGGGACTAGCGGCGAACACCGGGGAGCTGTTTTTT.

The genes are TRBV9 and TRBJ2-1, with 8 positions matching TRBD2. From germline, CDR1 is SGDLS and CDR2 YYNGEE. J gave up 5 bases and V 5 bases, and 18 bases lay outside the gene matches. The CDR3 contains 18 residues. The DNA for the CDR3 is TGTGCCAGCAGTGAGCCTCTAGGGCACGGCGGGAGGAACAATGAGCAGTTCTTC. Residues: CASSEPLGHGGRNNEQFF. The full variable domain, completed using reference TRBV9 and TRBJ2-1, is DSGVTQTPKHLITATGQRVTLRCSPRSGDLSVYWYQQSLDQGLQFLIQYYNGEERAKGNILERFSAQQFPDLHSELNLSSLELGDSALYFCASSEPLGHGGRNNEQFFGPGTRLTVL.

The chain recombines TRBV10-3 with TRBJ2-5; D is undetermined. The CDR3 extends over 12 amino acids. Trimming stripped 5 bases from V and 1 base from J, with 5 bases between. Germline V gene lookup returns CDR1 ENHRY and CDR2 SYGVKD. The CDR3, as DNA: TGTGCCATCAGTTACAGCCAAGAGACCCAGTACTTC. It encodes CAISYSQETQYF.